A selection of T cell receptor beta chains follows, all from one sample in a study of OX40 agonist ivuxolimab in advanced cancers. Generated by immunoSEQ multiplex PCR, the TCRdb table keeps only in-frame clones and is missing some. This table holds 77,000 or so clones, around 90% found once. This sample comprised CD4+ or CD8+ T cells sorted from blood, obtained in a trial of the OX40 agonist ivuxolimab. These TCRs come from an adult with an advanced solid tumor such as melanoma, head and neck, liver or kidney cancer. The CDR3 runs from the conserved cysteine through the conserved F or W. D genes are given only for firm matches. Expanded clones are given a class, and other clones once, few, many or no size at all.

TRBV5-5	TRBJ1-5	once	NA	CASSPDTYQPQHF	TGTGCCAGCAGCCCGGACACTTATCAGCCCCAGCATTTT
TRBV7-9	TRBJ2-7	NA	NA	CASSVRERDGRGYEQYF	TGTGCCAGCAGCGTAAGGGAACGGGACGGGCGGGGCTACGAGCAGTACTTC
TRBV5-4	TRBJ2-1	NA	NA	CASSSGRSALYNEQFF	TGTGCCAGCAGCAGCGGACGGTCTGCCCTATACAATGAGCAGTTCTTC
TRBV5-1	TRBJ2-1	NA	TRBD2	CASSLDGGKVNEQFF	TGCGCCAGCAGCTTGGACGGGGGGAAGGTCAATGAGCAGTTCTTC
TRBV29-1	TRBJ2-3	few	TRBD2	CSVYSGRGVDTQYF	TGCAGCGTATATAGCGGGAGGGGAGTAGATACGCAGTATTTT
TRBV7-9	TRBJ1-5	NA	TRBD1	CASSRTTGEQPQHF	TGTGCCAGCAGCCGTACGACAGGGGAGCAGCCCCAGCATTTT
TRBV6-5	TRBJ1-3	NA	NA	CASSLDSWSGNTIYF	TGTGCCAGCAGCTTGGACTCCTGGTCTGGAAACACCATATATTTT
TRBV29-1	TRBJ2-5	NA	NA	CSVESVETQYF	TGCAGCGTTGAAAGTGTAGAGACCCAGTACTTC
TRBV5-1	TRBJ2-2	NA	NA	CASRDPSGELFF	TGCGCCAGCCGAGACCCGTCCGGGGAGCTGTTTTTT
TRBV4-3	TRBJ2-1	NA	TRBD1	CASSQVIGGQGLGLEYNEQFF	TGCGCCAGCAGCCAAGTGATAGGGGGACAGGGCCTAGGTCTAGAGTACAATGAGCAGTTCTTC
TRBV28	TRBJ2-3	NA	NA	CASSLAASTDTQYF	TGTGCCAGCAGTTTAGCGGCTAGCACAGATACGCAGTATTTT
TRBV7-2	TRBJ2-7	once	NA	CASSLGQGLHEQYF	TGTGCCAGCAGCTTAGGGCAGGGCTTGCACGAGCAGTACTTC
TRBV5-4	TRBJ2-1	NA	TRBD2	CASSLGTSGGYNEQFF	TGTGCCAGCAGCTTGGGGACTAGCGGGGGATACAATGAGCAGTTCTTC
TRBV9	TRBJ2-3	NA	NA	CASSVGQTDTQYF	TGTGCCAGCAGCGTAGGACAGACAGATACGCAGTATTTT
TRBV6-4	TRBJ1-2	NA	NA	CASSDVHGYTF	TGTGCCAGCAGTGACGTACATGGCTACACCTTC
TRBV28	TRBJ2-7	NA	TRBD1	CASSPGTVPYEQYF	TGTGCCAGCAGTCCCGGGACAGTTCCCTACGAGCAGTACTTC
TRBV15	TRBJ2-1	NA	NA	CATSRDPSPNEQFF	TGTGCCACCAGCAGAGATCCCTCACCCAATGAGCAGTTCTTC
TRBV19	TRBJ2-4	NA	NA	CASSIIGQGKNIQYF	TGTGCCAGTAGTATAATAGGGCAGGGCAAAAACATTCAGTACTTC
TRBV18	TRBJ2-1	NA	NA	CASSPPSLAQEQFF	TGTGCCAGCTCACCACCGAGCCTAGCTCAGGAGCAGTTCTTC
TRBV6-1	TRBJ1-1	NA	TRBD1	CASSGTGRDTEAFF	TGTGCCAGCAGTGGGACAGGGAGGGACACTGAAGCTTTCTTT
TRBV18	TRBJ2-2	NA	TRBD2	CASSPPSSGSNTGELFF	TGTGCCAGCTCACCACCGTCTAGCGGTTCGAACACCGGGGAGCTGTTTTTT
TRBV7-2	TRBJ2-7	NA	NA	CASSLIPQTFREQYF	TGTGCCAGCAGCTTAATACCCCAGACTTTTAGGGAGCAGTACTTC
TRBV25-1	TRBJ2-1	NA	TRBD1	CASSWTGSPGSNEQFF	TGTGCCAGCAGCTGGACAGGCTCCCCAGGCTCCAATGAGCAGTTCTTC
TRBV27	TRBJ2-7	NA	NA	CASSAAQGGYEQYF	TGTGCCAGCAGCGCCGCGCAGGGGGGCTACGAGCAGTACTTC
TRBV6-1	TRBJ2-1	NA	NA	CASSEPTAVLGFF	TGTGCCAGCAGTGAACCCACCGCGGTACTAGGTTTCTTC
TRBV29-1	TRBJ2-7	NA	NA	CSVGSDTTVGEQYF	TGCAGCGTTGGGTCGGACACAACCGTTGGCGAGCAGTACTTC
TRBV29-1	TRBJ2-2	NA	NA	CSVAGQPGELFF	TGCAGCGTTGCTGGACAGCCCGGGGAGCTGTTTTTT
TRBV10-3	TRBJ1-3	NA	NA	CAISESHGTAGNTIYF	TGTGCCATCAGTGAGTCACATGGGACTGCGGGAAACACCATATATTTT
TRBV19	TRBJ2-3	NA	NA	CASKGESVVDTQYF	TGTGCCAGTAAGGGAGAGAGTGTAGTAGATACGCAGTATTTT
TRBV18	TRBJ2-1	NA	NA	CASSPRTRTRDSRGGEQFF	TGTGCCAGCTCACCACGGACACGGACCCGGGACTCCCGAGGTGGGGAGCAGTTCTTC